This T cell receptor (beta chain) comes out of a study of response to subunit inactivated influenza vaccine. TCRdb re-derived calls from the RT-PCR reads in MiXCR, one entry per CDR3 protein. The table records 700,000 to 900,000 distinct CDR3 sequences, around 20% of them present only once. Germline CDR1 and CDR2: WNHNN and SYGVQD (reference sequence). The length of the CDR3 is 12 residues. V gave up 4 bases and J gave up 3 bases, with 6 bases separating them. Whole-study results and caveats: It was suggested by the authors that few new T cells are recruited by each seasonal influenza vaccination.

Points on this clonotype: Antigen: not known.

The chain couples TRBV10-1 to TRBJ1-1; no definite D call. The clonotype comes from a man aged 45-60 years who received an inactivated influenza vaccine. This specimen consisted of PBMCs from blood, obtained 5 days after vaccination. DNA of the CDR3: TGCGCCAGCAGTGGAGATGACACTGAAGCTTTCTTT. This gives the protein CASSGDDTEAFF.